The sequence of this TCR beta chain was determined in a study of control samples from healthy donors and cancer patients (dated by TCRdb to 2018 to 2020). Preparation of the library involved the immunoSEQ multiplex PCR assay. The immuneACCESS repertoire file appears here via TCRdb, limited to in-frame rearrangements. These files lack a portion of the clones; in checked studies, under half of the deficit traces to unresolved V genes, and the cause of the others is not known. The sample yields 90,000 to 150,000 clones; about 91% were counted once. The ten largest clones take up less than 3.5% of the sample. The CDR3, cysteine through phenylalanine, is 13 amino acids long. CDR3 DNA is the only sequence kept; it has 39 bases, read in frame from the first base. Taken from the germline V gene, the CDR1 and CDR2 loops are KGHDR and SFDVKD. Deletion took 4 bases off V and 0 bases off J, with a span of 5 bases between the germline ends.

About this clone: This receptor's antigen is unknown. Per-nucleotide qualities are absent, and no much larger clonotype sits a single base away.

This clonotype originated in a middle-aged man in good health. The chain is encoded by TRBV24-1 joined to TRBJ2-5; D gene: possibly TRBD2, on 5 matching bases. The sequencing sample was made of blood. The DNA is TGTGCCACCAGTGACGGGAACCAAGAGACCCAGTACTTC. Translated, it reads CATSDGNQETQYF.